This T cell receptor beta chain is from a study of blood T cell repertoires in COVID-19. About the research overall: Both acute and convalescent COVID-19 samples were obtained from the United States, Italy and Spain. PBMCs, B-cell-depleted T cells, or T cells were the source of the cDNA or gDNA that made up the material.

Before they entered the study, exposed participants had met a COVID-19 case within 2 weeks. Measured with immunoSEQ multiplex PCR; TCRdb has only the in-frame clones, and not every one. The data hold 130,000 to 150,000 clones, with roughly nine tenths observed a single time. Trimming removed 3 bases from V and 5 bases from J, with 17 bases in between. Germline values: CDR1 KGHSH, CDR2 LQKENI. The CDR3 length is 17 residues. Sequencing was done on a sample of PBMCs or T cells enriched from blood (not recorded which). The receptor's source is a woman aged 35 to 49 who had been exposed to COVID-19. V is TRBV18 and J is TRBJ1-6; no reliable D call. CDR3 in DNA: TGTGCCAGCTCACCTAACTCCGCGGCCGAAAATAATTCACCCCTCCACTTT. Protein product: CASSPNSAAENNSPLHF. Complete variable domain (other parts from reference TRBV18 and TRBJ1-6): NAGVMQNPRHLVRRRGQEARLRCSPMKGHSHVYWYRQLPEEGLKFMVYLQKENIIDESGMPKERFSAEFPKEGPSILRIQQVVRGDSAAYFCASSPNSAAENNSPLHFGNGTRLTVT.